The 26 T cell receptor beta chains presented below share a single source sample, sequenced in a study of T cell responses to AZD1222 COVID-19 vaccine. Sequencing used immunoSEQ multiplex PCR; TCRdb keeps in-frame clones, though not all of them. The sample consists of around 53,000 clones, 80% to 90% of them appearing once. The input for sequencing was peripheral blood, taken 28 days after the second AZD1222 dose. These receptors were collected from an adult who received the AZD1222 COVID-19 vaccine.

This clone was recorded once. The chain recombines TRBV11-3 with TRBJ2-7; D uncertain. Germline assignment: CDR1 SGHNT and CDR2 YENEEA. The V gene lost 8 bases and the J gene lost 0 bases, with 17 bases spanning the gap. The CDR3 sequence is 15 residues long. The CDR3 DNA sequence: TGTGCCAGCTTCGGTGCGGCCATTAACTCCTACGAGCAGTACTTC. Protein product: CASFGAAINSYEQYF.

The gene calls are TRBV6-5 and TRBJ2-7, with unresolved D. Germline CDR1 is MNHEY and CDR2 is SVGAGI. Trimming pared 7 bases from V and 2 bases from J, leaving 12 bases between. The CDR3 is 13 residues long. The CDR3 spells CASTLGIPYEQYF. The CDR3, as DNA: TGTGCCAGCACCCTGGGCATTCCCTACGAGCAGTACTTC.

The chain has TRBV28 and TRBJ2-7; the D gene is possibly TRBD2 (6 bases). The CDR3 is made up of 18 amino acids. Trimming pared 3 bases from V and 0 bases from J, leaving 21 bases between. CDR1 and CDR2 from the germline V gene are MDHEN and SYDVKM. The CDR3: CASSFGGAGFSSSYEQYF. CDR3 DNA: TGTGCCAGCAGTTTTGGCGGGGCCGGATTCTCAAGCTCCTACGAGCAGTACTTC.

This clone was seen just once. The chain employs TRBV30 and TRBJ2-7, with D unclear. Per the germline V gene, CDR1 is GTSNPN and CDR2 is SVGIG (reference sequence). Trimming removed 4 bases from V and 6 bases from J, with 10 bases in between. This CDR3 has 11 residues. CDR3 nucleotide sequence: TGTGCCTGGAAACAGAGCTTCGAGCAGTACTTC. Protein sequence: CAWKQSFEQYF.

V gene TRBV11-2 combines with J gene TRBJ2-1; 10 positions match TRBD2. The CDR3 runs to 15 residues. In germline, CDR1 is SGHAT, CDR2 FQNNGV. Trimming at V came to 3 bases and at J to 4 bases, leaving 3 bases not matched to a gene. CDR3: CASSFSSGSYNEQFF. The CDR3 region has the DNA TGTGCCAGCAGCTTTTCTAGCGGGAGTTACAATGAGCAGTTCTTC.

This clone appeared a single time. The CDR3 DNA sequence: TGCAGCGTTGAAAGTGAGGGAATTAGCTCCTACAATGAGCAGTTCTTC. Residues: CSVESEGISSYNEQFF. The V and J genes are TRBV29-1 and TRBJ2-1; tentative D call: TRBD2 (5 bases). The CDR3 covers 16 residues. With 2 bases removed from V and 0 bases from J, the gap between germline ends came to 14 bases. The germline CDR1 and CDR2 sequences are SQVTM and ANQGSEA.

This chain connects TRBV19 to TRBJ1-4; D uncertain. The CDR3 contains 15 residues. Per the germline V gene, CDR1 is LNHDA and CDR2 is SQIVND (reference sequence). V lost 5 bases, J lost 4 bases, and 14 bases lay in between. CDR3 DNA: TGTGCCAGTAGTCCCCGGGTCAGTTTTAATGAAAAACTGTTTTTT. Its translation: CASSPRVSFNEKLFF.

The CDR3 nucleotides read TGTGCCAGCAGCTTATTCGCCTATGGGATACAAGAGACCCAGTACTTC. This gives the protein CASSLFAYGIQETQYF. This chain joins TRBV7-2 and TRBJ2-5, with no clear D. Germline assignment: CDR1 SGHTA and CDR2 FQGNSA. Trimming left V 2 bases short and J 2 bases short, with 15 bases between. The CDR3 spans 16 residues.

This sequence joins TRBV27 and TRBJ2-5; D is tentatively TRBD1 or TRBD2 (5 bases each). This CDR3 has 14 amino acids. Trimming stripped 3 bases from V and 5 bases from J, with 13 bases between. Germline values: CDR1 MNHEY, CDR2 SMNVEV (reference sequence). CDR3 sequence: CASSFSGARETQYF. The CDR3 DNA follows: TGTGCCAGCAGTTTTTCCGGGGCCCGGGAGACCCAGTACTTC.

The chain uses TRBV7-2 and TRBJ2-7; D is possibly TRBD1 or TRBD2 (7 bases each). The germline V and J ends were trimmed by 0 bases and 3 bases, with 15 bases remaining between them. CDR1 is SGHTA, CDR2 FQGNSA, per germline. CDR3 length: 16 residues. In nucleotides, the CDR3 is TGTGCCAGCAGCTTAGCGATAGGGGGCGGGGGCTACGAGCAGTACTTC. This sequence encodes CASSLAIGGGGYEQYF.

V usage is TRBV7-2 and J usage is TRBJ2-3, with 11 positions matching TRBD2. The V gene's germline CDR1 is SGHTA and CDR2 FQGNSA. The CDR3 spans 16 residues. Trimming at V came to 5 bases and at J to 2 bases, leaving 6 bases not matched to a gene. The CDR3 region has the DNA TGTGCCAGCAGCACCCGACTAGCGGGAAACACAGATACGCAGTATTTT. It yields the protein CASSTRLAGNTDTQYF.

This clone appeared a single time. The CDR3 DNA reads TGTGCCAGCAGTTTACCCTCAAGCGGGCCGCTTGACAATGAGCAGTTCTTC. This translates into CASSLPSSGPLDNEQFF. The chain is built from TRBV28 and TRBJ2-1; perhaps TRBD2 as D (6 bases). Germline lookup yields CDR1 MDHEN and CDR2 SYDVKM. The CDR3 sequence is 17 residues long. Trimming stripped 2 bases from V and 5 bases from J, with 19 bases between.

J is TRBJ2-7 and V is TRBV7-8; 7 bases are shared with TRBD2. CDR3 length: 16 residues. Germline trimming cut 0 bases from V and 6 bases from J; bases unmatched to any gene: 11. Germline CDR1 and CDR2: SGHVS and FQNEAQ. CDR3 nucleotides: TGTGCCAGCAGCTTAGCGAGCGGGACTACCCTCTCCGAGCAGTACTTC. It is translated as CASSLASGTTLSEQYF.

For the CDR3, the DNA is TGTGCCAGCAGCTTGACAGGGCAAAATCCCACAGATACGCAGTATTTT. Encoded protein: CASSLTGQNPTDTQYF. The V gene is TRBV7-9, the J gene TRBJ2-3, with TRBD1 matching 7 bases. The CDR3 is made up of 16 amino acids. CDR1 SEHNR and CDR2 FQNEAQ come from the germline V gene (reference sequence). J lost 2 bases, V lost 3 bases, and 8 bases had no gene match.

J is TRBJ1-2 and V is TRBV11-2; TRBD1 is a possible D gene (5 bases). The germline gives CDR1 SGHAT, CDR2 FQNNGV. Deletions cut 4 bases from V and 0 bases from J, with 9 bases between. The length of the CDR3 is 14 residues. This CDR3 reads CASSSGITNYGYTF. CDR3 in DNA: TGTGCCAGCAGCTCAGGGATTACTAACTATGGCTACACCTTC.

V usage is TRBV12-3 or TRBV12-4 and J usage is TRBJ2-7, with a tentative D call TRBD2 (5 bases). V was pared by 7 bases and J by 2 bases, with 9 bases between. CDR3 length: 12 amino acids. CDR3 nucleotide sequence: TGTGCCAGCACTAAGACTACCTACGAGCAGTACTTC. Translation gives CASTKTTYEQYF.

This rearrangement joins TRBV7-3 to TRBJ1-1, with TRBD1 as a possible D gene (5 bases). Trimming took off 4 bases at V and 4 bases at J, with 19 bases between the two ends. Germline V CDR1 and CDR2: SGHTA, FQGTGA. The CDR3 totals 16 residues. The DNA of the CDR3 is TGTGCCAGCAGCTCCCGAGTGCTGGGGGGTGGCACTGAAGCTTTCTTT. As protein: CASSSRVLGGGTEAFF.

V gene TRBV6-1 combines with J gene TRBJ2-2; TRBD2 agrees at 14 bases. CDR1 and CDR2 (germline): MNHNS, SASEGT. After removal of 4 bases from V and 5 bases from J, the junction contained 6 bases not matched to a gene. The CDR3 runs to 17 residues. Here the CDR3 DNA reads TGTGCCAGCAGTGGACTAGCGGGAGGGCCGGGTACCGGGGAGCTGTTTTTT. Translation gives CASSGLAGGPGTGELFF.

The J gene is TRBJ1-1, the V gene TRBV9, with 10 bases identical to TRBD1. Trimming at V came to 3 bases and at J to 2 bases, leaving 7 bases not matched to a gene. The CDR3 loop spans 16 amino acids. Germline V CDR1 and CDR2: SGDLS, YYNGEE. CDR3 nucleotides: TGTGCCAGCAGCGGAGCCACGACAGGGGGCAACACTGAAGCTTTCTTT. It codes for CASSGATTGGNTEAFF.

The genes are TRBV9 and TRBJ2-2; 7 nucleotides line up with TRBD2. The CDR3 runs 17 residues. Trimming cost V 1 base and J 6 bases; bases outside gene matches: 12. The germline V gene encodes CDR1 SGDLS and CDR2 YYNGEE. CDR3 sequence reads: CASSVSGIQVTAGELFF. The CDR3 DNA sequence: TGTGCCAGCAGCGTAAGCGGGATACAGGTAACCGCCGGGGAGCTGTTTTTT.

This clone appeared a single time. V is TRBV5-1 and J is TRBJ1-1; D is undetermined. This CDR3 spans 12 amino acids. Germline V gives CDR1 SGHRS, CDR2 YFSETQ. Trimming removed 4 bases from V and 7 bases from J, with 11 bases in between. The chain's CDR3 is CASSPETGEAFF. The CDR3 DNA follows: TGCGCCAGCAGCCCCGAGACTGGTGAAGCTTTCTTT.

V and J are TRBV5-4 and TRBJ2-2; 11 bases match TRBD1. The CDR3 has 15 amino acids. With V trimmed by 5 bases and J by 6 bases, 6 bases remained unmatched. The V gene's germline CDR1 is SGHNT and CDR2 YYREEE (reference sequence). The CDR3 bases are TGTGCCAGCAGGCCCGGGACAGGGGGTTCCGGGGAGCTGTTTTTT. Its translation is CASRPGTGGSGELFF.

The chain links TRBV18 to TRBJ2-3; 13 positions match TRBD2. CDR1 KGHSH and CDR2 LQKENI come from the germline V gene. J lost 5 bases, V lost 3 bases, and 8 bases had no gene match. This CDR3 comprises 17 residues. The CDR3 here is CASSPLPTSGRRDTQYF. The CDR3 coding sequence is TGTGCCAGCTCACCTTTACCGACTAGCGGGAGGCGAGATACGCAGTATTTT.

J is TRBJ1-1 and V is TRBV18; D unclear. Looked up from germline, CDR1 is KGHSH and CDR2 is LQKENI. The CDR3 loop spans 14 amino acids. Between the trimmed V and J ends, which lost 3 bases and 2 bases, there was a span of 10 bases. The CDR3 region is CASSPSQENTEAFF. CDR3 nucleotide sequence: TGTGCCAGCTCACCCTCCCAGGAAAACACTGAAGCTTTCTTT.

The chain employs TRBV7-6 and TRBJ1-4; TRBD1 matches at 7 bases. The germline V gene encodes CDR1 SGHVS and CDR2 FNYEAQ. The CDR3 runs 15 residues. With 5 bases clipped from V and 0 bases from J, the junction kept 3 bases outside the gene matches. Here the CDR3 reads CASSRQGSTNEKLFF. For the CDR3, the DNA is TGTGCCAGCAGCAGACAGGGCTCAACTAATGAAAAACTGTTTTTT. Based on the CDR3 plus reference TRBV7-6 and TRBJ1-4, the full variable domain is GAGVSQSPRYKVTKRGQDVALRCDPISGHVSLYWYRQALGQGPEFLTYFNYEAQQDKSGLPNDRFSAERPEGSISTLTIQRTEQRDSAMYRCASSRQGSTNEKLFFGSGTQLSVL.

V gene TRBV11-3 combines with J gene TRBJ2-3; TRBD2 matches 8 bases. Germline lookup yields CDR1 SGHNT and CDR2 YENEEA. Trimming took 5 bases from V and 15 from J; bases not matched to a gene: 16. This CDR3 comprises 14 residues. In nucleotides, the CDR3 is TGTGCCAGCAGCCCCCTAGGCGGGAGGCCTCAAATATATTTT. This gives the protein CASSPLGGRPQIYF.